Listed here are 12 T cell receptor beta chains from one sample, sequenced in a study of blood T cell repertoires in COVID-19. Clones were read by immunoSEQ multiplex PCR, and TCRdb kept only the in-frame ones, dropping some. The table includes roughly 71,000 clones, 75% to 90% detected once. Sequencing was done on a sample of peripheral blood. These receptors were obtained from a man aged 30 to 39 with acute or convalescent COVID-19.

The V call is TRBV18, the J call TRBJ1-5; 7 bases match TRBD1. With 0 bases clipped from V and 0 bases from J, the junction kept 2 bases outside the gene matches. Per the germline V gene, CDR1 is KGHSH and CDR2 is LQKENI. The CDR3 has 16 residues. CDR3 residues: CASSPPGQHSNQPQHF. The CDR3 nucleotides are TGTGCCAGCTCACCACCGGGACAGCATAGCAATCAGCCCCAGCATTTT.

This chain links TRBV5-4 with TRBJ1-3; 8 nucleotides agree with TRBD1. Germline V gene sequence: CDR1 SGHNT, CDR2 YYREEE (reference sequence). With V trimmed by 5 bases and J by 2 bases, 6 bases remained unmatched. This CDR3 contains 15 residues. CDR3 sequence: CASRTDRAAGNTIYF. CDR3 nucleotide sequence: TGTGCCAGCAGGACGGACAGGGCCGCTGGAAACACCATATATTTT.

The chain couples TRBV27 to TRBJ1-6, with D possibly matching TRBD1 (5 bases). The V gene's germline CDR1 is MNHEY and CDR2 SMNVEV (reference sequence). The V end was cut by 1 base, the J end by 3 bases, with 10 bases between. The CDR3 totals 16 residues. This chain's CDR3 is CASSLWAGNYNSPLHF. The CDR3 region has the DNA TGTGCCAGCAGTTTATGGGCAGGGAACTATAATTCACCCCTCCACTTT.

V and J are TRBV29-1 and TRBJ1-5; D gene unclear. CDR1 is SQVTM and CDR2 is ANQGSEA in the germline V gene. This CDR3 region has 13 residues. Deletions cut 4 bases from V and 0 bases from J, with 7 bases between. CDR3 sequence: CSVVGDSNQPQHF. CDR3 DNA sequence: TGCAGCGTTGTGGGAGATAGCAATCAGCCCCAGCATTTT.

The chain employs TRBV7-2 and TRBJ2-5; no firm D call. Trimming pared 1 base from V and 9 bases from J, leaving 18 bases between. This CDR3 is 15 amino acids long. Per the germline V gene, CDR1 is SGHTA and CDR2 is FQGNSA. In DNA form, the CDR3 reads TGTGCCAGCAGCTTAGATTGGGTTGTTGTAAGCGCCCAGTACTTC. Its translation is CASSLDWVVVSAQYF.

This chain connects TRBV5-6 to TRBJ1-5, with TRBD1 matching 12 bases. From germline, CDR1 is SGHDT and CDR2 YYEEEE. The CDR3 length is 18 residues. With V trimmed by 3 bases and J by 0 bases, 7 bases remained unmatched. CDR3 sequence: CASSSRDRGLYSNQPQHF. Here the CDR3 DNA reads TGTGCCAGCAGCTCCCGGGACAGGGGGCTTTATAGCAATCAGCCCCAGCATTTT.

V and J are TRBV6-5 and TRBJ2-3; 7 bases fit TRBD1. V was clipped by 5 bases and J by 2 bases; unmatched bases: 7. The CDR3 spans 15 residues. CDR1 and CDR2 (germline): MNHEY, SVGAGI. As DNA, the CDR3 is TGTGCCAGCAGTCAGACAGGGTCGAACACAGATACGCAGTATTTT. This gives the protein CASSQTGSNTDTQYF.

The V call is TRBV3-1 (or the pseudogene TRBV3-2), the J call TRBJ1-3; a possible D gene is TRBD1 (6 bases). CDR1 is LGHDT, CDR2 YNNKEL, per germline (reference sequence). The CDR3 consists of 14 residues. The ends were cut back, 6 bases at V and 1 base at J, with 10 bases in the middle. The CDR3 protein is CASRAQGSGNTIYF. The DNA of the CDR3 is TGTGCCAGCAGAGCACAGGGATCTGGAAACACCATATATTTT.

This chain uses TRBV11-1 with TRBJ2-5; 7 nucleotides align to TRBD2. The V segment lost 1 base and the J segment 1 base; nucleotides outside the gene matches: 6. The CDR3 is 16 amino acids. Germline CDR1 SGHAT, CDR2 FQDESV (reference sequence). The chain's CDR3 is CASSLVWRESQETQYF. The CDR3 DNA sequence: TGTGCCAGCAGCTTAGTTTGGCGGGAGAGCCAAGAGACCCAGTACTTC. Full variable domain (remainder filled in from reference TRBV11-1 and TRBJ2-5): EAEVAQSPRYKITEKSQAVAFWCDPISGHATLYWYRQILGQGPELLVQFQDESVVDDSQLPKDRFSAERLKGVDSTLKIQPAELGDSAMYLCASSLVWRESQETQYFGPGTRLLVL.

The gene calls are TRBV24-1 and TRBJ2-1; 12 nucleotides match TRBD2. This CDR3 spans 17 amino acids. The germline gives CDR1 KGHDR, CDR2 SFDVKD. V was pared by 3 bases and J by 10 bases, with 12 bases of the junction left unmatched. This CDR3 reads CATSDAGTSGLLEEQFF. As DNA, the CDR3 is TGTGCCACCAGTGATGCCGGGACTAGCGGGCTCCTAGAAGAGCAGTTCTTC.

J is TRBJ2-3 and V is TRBV19; no firm D call. CDR3 length: 16 amino acids. Germline loops: CDR1 LNHDA, CDR2 SQIVND (reference sequence). The ends were cut back, 5 bases at V and 2 bases at J, with 17 bases in the middle. CDR3 nucleotides: TGTGCCAGTAGTGCGGCCGCCCCGACTGACACAGATACGCAGTATTTT. This codes for CASSAAAPTDTDTQYF.

The chain uses TRBV5-6 and TRBJ1-6; 9 nucleotides match TRBD1. CDR3 length: 18 amino acids. The V and J ends lost 3 bases and 6 bases, in that order; junction bases with no gene match: 13. The germline CDR1 and CDR2 sequences are SGHDT and YYEEEE. The DNA for the CDR3 is TGTGCCAGCAGCTCTGGGACAGGGTACGTGCCACGTAATTCACCCCTCCACTTT. This encodes CASSSGTGYVPRNSPLHF. The complete variable domain, with remaining parts taken from reference TRBV5-6 and TRBJ1-6, reads DAGVTQSPTHLIKTRGQQVTLRCSPKSGHDTVSWYQQALGQGPQFIFQYYEEEERQRGNFPDRFSGHQFPNYSSELNVNALLLGDSALYLCASSSGTGYVPRNSPLHFGNGTRLTVT.